The 20 T cell receptor beta chains given below trace back to one sample, sequenced in a study of T cells in Graves' hyperthyroidism and ophthalmopathy. It was RNA transcripts that yielded the amplified TCR beta CDR3 regions. The HTBI primer set served for first-round RT-PCR of the TCR CDR3. MiXCR was run by TCRdb on the multiplex PCR reads, yielding one entry per CDR3 protein. The sample shows fewer than 650,000 distinct CDR3 sequences, 14% of them seen only once. Sequencing was performed on blood. The source is a woman aged 40-49 years with Graves' hyperthyroidism.

This clonotype was observed a few times. The chain recombines TRBV19 with TRBJ2-2; D gene uncertain. V gave up 3 bases and J gave up 6 bases, with 8 bases separating them. There are 13 residues in the CDR3. CDR1 and CDR2 (germline): LNHDA, SQIVND (reference sequence). The CDR3: CASSIAKAGELFF. The CDR3 nucleotides read TGTGCCAGTAGTATCGCGAAGGCCGGGGAGCTGTTTTTT.

This clonotype was observed a few times. This CDR3 reads CASSLEESYEQYF. The CDR3 bases are TGTGCCAGCAGTTTAGAGGAATCCTACGAGCAGTACTTC. V is TRBV27 and J is TRBJ2-7; D is ambiguous. From germline, CDR1 is MNHEY and CDR2 SMNVEV (reference sequence). This CDR3 contains 13 residues. Trimming removed 2 bases from V and 1 base from J, with 6 bases in between.

The V and J genes are TRBV7-6 and TRBJ2-2; the D gene could be TRBD1 or TRBD2 (5 bases each). The CDR3 loop spans 14 amino acids. V lost 3 bases and J 5 bases, leaving 10 bases between the germline ends. Germline CDR1 reads SGHVS; CDR2 reads FNYEAQ. This CDR3 reads CASSFGEGTGELFF. As DNA, the CDR3 is TGTGCCAGCAGCTTTGGCGAGGGGACCGGGGAGCTGTTTTTT. Variable domain in full (rest from reference TRBV7-6 and TRBJ2-2): GAGVSQSPRYKVTKRGQDVALRCDPISGHVSLYWYRQALGQGPEFLTYFNYEAQQDKSGLPNDRFSAERPEGSISTLTIQRTEQRDSAMYRCASSFGEGTGELFFGEGSRLTVL.

This clonotype was counted at least ten times. The gene calls are TRBV2 and TRBJ2-2, with D possibly being TRBD1 (6 bases). The CDR3 loop spans 15 amino acids. Per the germline V gene, CDR1 is SNHLY and CDR2 is FYNNEI. V gave up 4 bases and J gave up 6 bases, with 15 bases separating them. CDR3 sequence reads: CASSVRQGIPGELFF. As DNA, the CDR3 is TGTGCCAGCAGTGTGAGGCAGGGGATCCCCGGGGAGCTGTTTTTT. Full variable domain (missing parts from reference TRBV2 and TRBJ2-2): EPEVTQTPSHQVTQMGQEVILRCVPISNHLYFYWYRQILGQKVEFLVSFYNNEISEKSEIFDDQFSVERPDGSNFTLKIRSTKLEDSAMYFCASSVRQGIPGELFFGEGSRLTVL.

This clonotype was seen more than once but under ten times. This chain joins TRBV20-1 and TRBJ2-3; 13 bases line up with TRBD2. The germline V gene encodes CDR1 DFQATT and CDR2 SNEGSKA (reference sequence). This CDR3 is 15 amino acids long. The V gene end was trimmed by 6 bases and the J gene end by 6 bases; junction bases not matched to a gene: 9. DNA for the CDR3: TGCAGTGCCCTACAACTAGCGGGAGGGGACGATACGCAGTATTTT. Amino acids: CSALQLAGGDDTQYF.

This clonotype was seen a handful of times. The junction and the germline gene differ at one end; a read error may be behind it. This rearrangement joins TRBV2 to TRBJ1-4; the D is unclear. CDR1 is SNHLY, CDR2 FYNNEI, per germline. The CDR3 is 16 residues long. The CDR3 region is CASSEGPQATNEKLFF. CDR3 nucleotide sequence: TGTGCCAGCAGCGAAGGACCACAAGCAACTAATGAAAAACTGTTTTTT. The variable domain in full, completed from reference TRBV2 and TRBJ1-4, reads EPEVTQTPSHQVTQMGQEVILRCVPISNHLYFYWYRQILGQKVEFLVSFYNNEISEKSEIFDDQFSVERPDGSNFTLKIRSTKLEDSAMYFCASSEGPQATNEKLFFGSGTQLSVL.

There are many counts of this clonotype. The gene calls are TRBV11-2 and TRBJ2-7, with 9 bases lining up with TRBD2. This CDR3 is 15 amino acids long. The germline V gene has CDR1 SGHAT and CDR2 FQNNGV. The ends lost 0 bases at V and 3 bases at J; junction bases unmatched: 3. Here the CDR3 reads CASSLEREGFYEQYF. The CDR3 nucleotides are TGTGCCAGCAGCTTAGAGCGGGAGGGCTTCTACGAGCAGTACTTC.

This clonotype was counted ten times or more. The CDR3 sequence: CASSTRTGMNTEAFF. CDR3 coding DNA: TGTGCCAGTAGTACTCGGACAGGAATGAACACTGAAGCTTTCTTT. The gene calls are TRBV19 and TRBJ1-1; 7 nucleotides align to TRBD1. This CDR3 contains 15 residues. Germline trimming cut 4 bases from V and 0 bases from J; bases unmatched to any gene: 5. Germline V gives CDR1 LNHDA, CDR2 SQIVND (reference sequence).

In its sample, this clonotype was seen many times. This chain links TRBV6-1 with TRBJ2-7; D assignment may be TRBD1 or TRBD2 (6 bases each). Germline V gene data show CDR1 as MNHNS and CDR2 as SASEGT. Trimming shortened V by 5 bases and J by 2 bases, and 13 bases separated the two germline ends. The CDR3 loop spans 14 amino acids. The CDR3 protein is CASSSRDTTYEQYF. The CDR3 DNA is TGTGCCAGCAGTTCGCGGGACACCACCTACGAGCAGTACTTC.

This clonotype was seen only a few times. The J gene is TRBJ1-4, the V gene TRBV30, with 9 bases that match TRBD1. CDR1 is GTSNPN, CDR2 SVGIG, per germline (reference sequence). The junction had 7 bases not matched to a gene; V was cut back by 3 bases and J by 8 bases. This CDR3 comprises 14 residues. The CDR3 here is CAWSDLGQGEKLFF. As DNA, the CDR3 is TGTGCCTGGAGCGACCTAGGACAGGGGGAAAAACTGTTTTTT. Combining the CDR3 with reference TRBV30 and TRBJ1-4 gives the whole variable domain SQTIHQWPATLVQPVGSPLSLECTVEGTSNPNLYWYRQAAGRGLQLLFYSVGIGQISSEVPQNLSASRPQDRQFILSSKKLLLSDSGFYLCAWSDLGQGEKLFFGSGTQLSVL.

The chain carries TRBV6-5 and TRBJ1-5; a possible D gene is TRBD1 (5 bases). Trimming removed 6 bases from V and 2 bases from J, with 17 bases in between. Germline loops: CDR1 MNHEY, CDR2 SVGAGI. This CDR3 contains 16 residues. The CDR3 sequence: CASSPRQIGGNQPQHF. In nucleotides, the CDR3 is TGTGCCAGCAGCCCCCGACAGATAGGGGGCAATCAGCCCCAGCATTTT.

This clonotype was counted at least ten times. The rearrangement joins TRBV24-1 to TRBJ2-1; 8 bases line up with TRBD1. V shed 10 bases, J shed 0 bases, and the junction held 4 bases outside the gene matches. The CDR3 has 14 amino acids. Germline V gene data show CDR1 as KGHDR and CDR2 as SFDVKD. The CDR3 region is CATQTGGSYNEQFF. The CDR3 DNA reads as TGTGCCACTCAAACAGGGGGCTCCTACAATGAGCAGTTCTTC.

There are many counts of this clonotype. The chain is built from TRBV2 and TRBJ2-2; D is unclear. The length of the CDR3 is 14 residues. Trimming took 7 bases from V and 1 from J, leaving 10 bases between them. Germline V gene data show CDR1 as SNHLY and CDR2 as FYNNEI. CDR3 residues: CASKLGRNTGELFF. In DNA, the CDR3 is TGTGCCAGCAAGTTGGGCAGGAACACCGGGGAGCTGTTTTTT. Combining the CDR3 with reference TRBV2 and TRBJ2-2 gives the whole variable domain EPEVTQTPSHQVTQMGQEVILRCVPISNHLYFYWYRQILGQKVEFLVSFYNNEISEKSEIFDDQFSVERPDGSNFTLKIRSTKLEDSAMYFCASKLGRNTGELFFGEGSRLTVL.

This clonotype was picked up many times. The chain combines TRBV12-5 with TRBJ2-1; 8 nucleotides align to TRBD2. V was pared by 1 base and J by 6 bases, with 5 bases of the junction left unmatched. This CDR3 is 15 amino acids long. Germline V gene lookup returns CDR1 LGHNT and CDR2 FRNRAP. CDR3 amino acids: CASGLDPGGGNEQFF. The CDR3 nucleotides are TGTGCTAGTGGTTTGGATCCCGGGGGGGGCAATGAGCAGTTCTTC.

A remark on this clonotype: Germline and junction disagree at one end, which may indicate a read error. The J gene is TRBJ1-2, the V gene TRBV11-2, with D perhaps matching TRBD1 (6 bases). Germline values: CDR1 SGHAT, CDR2 FQNNGV. There are 14 residues in the CDR3. Here the CDR3 DNA reads TGTGCCAGCAGCCCCCAGGAGGGGGGCTATGGCCACACCTTC. Translating gives CASSPQEGGYGHTF.

This clonotype has at least ten counts. The V call is TRBV12-3 or TRBV12-4, the J call TRBJ2-1; 14 bases fit TRBD2. This CDR3 is built from 17 residues. Trimming cost V 4 bases and J 5 bases; bases outside gene matches: 7. CDR3 DNA sequence: TGTGCCAGCAGTTGGGGGACTAGCGGGAGATTAAACAATGAGCAGTTCTTC. It translates to CASSWGTSGRLNNEQFF.

This clonotype was counted at least ten times. The chain uses TRBV7-6 and TRBJ2-7; D might be TRBD1 (5 bases). V was pared by 0 bases and J by 6 bases, with 15 bases between. Germline-derived CDR1 and CDR2 are SGHVS and FNYEAQ. The CDR3 extends over 15 amino acids. The CDR3 reads CASSLAVGRVGEQYF. CDR3 in DNA: TGTGCCAGCAGCTTAGCAGTAGGCAGGGTTGGCGAGCAGTACTTC.

This clonotype was recorded many times. In DNA, the CDR3 is TGTGCCAGCAGCGCCCGGACTAGCGGGGGGGACTCCTACGAGCAGTACTTC. It codes for CASSARTSGGDSYEQYF. The rearrangement joins TRBV7-9 to TRBJ2-7, with 15 bases lining up with TRBD2. CDR1 and CDR2 from the germline V gene are SEHNR and FQNEAQ (reference sequence). V dropped 5 bases and J dropped 0; count of bases not matched to a gene: 5. The CDR3 sequence is 17 residues long.

The chain has TRBV30 and TRBJ1-1; TRBD1 matches at 11 bases. CDR1 is GTSNPN and CDR2 is SVGIG in the germline V gene (reference sequence). The CDR3 covers 17 residues. Germline trimming cut 1 base from V and 2 bases from J; bases unmatched to any gene: 9. CDR3 amino acids: CAWSASGTGGRNTEAFF. In DNA, the CDR3 is TGTGCCTGGAGTGCGTCCGGGACAGGGGGAAGAAACACTGAAGCTTTCTTT. The whole variable domain, remainder taken from reference TRBV30 and TRBJ1-1, is SQTIHQWPATLVQPVGSPLSLECTVEGTSNPNLYWYRQAAGRGLQLLFYSVGIGQISSEVPQNLSASRPQDRQFILSSKKLLLSDSGFYLCAWSASGTGGRNTEAFFGQGTRLTVV.

V and J are TRBV20-1 and TRBJ1-2, with 8 bases identical to TRBD1. The ends lost 4 bases at V and 8 bases at J; junction bases unmatched: 9. Germline values: CDR1 DFQATT, CDR2 SNEGSKA (reference sequence). CDR3 length: 13 amino acids. Here the CDR3 reads CSAKGQASGGYTF. CDR3 coding DNA: TGCAGTGCTAAGGGACAGGCTTCGGGGGGCTACACCTTC.